Reported below is one TCR beta chain. V shed 5 bases, J shed 1 base, and the junction held 2 bases outside the gene matches. The CDR3 runs 14 residues. Germline V gene data show CDR1 as KGHSH and CDR2 as LQKENI. As originally analysed: For nucleated cells, counts were estimated from reference gene primer amplification. The data were produced by immunoSEQ multiplex PCR, yet TCRdb's version contains in-frame clones alone and is incomplete. That table supplies the V and J calls and clone size; D and trimming were determined from the DNA. The data show about 240,000 clones, with 75% to 85% seen just once and approximately 8% held by the top ten. The data derive from a study of blood T cell repertoires in COVID-19. Across the study: COVID-19 samples collected from the United States, Italy and Spain covered acute and convalescent phases.

Seattle-derived patients entered the study during active infection and were followed longitudinally. V gene TRBV18 combines with J gene TRBJ2-3; the match to TRBD1 covers 8 bases. This receptor was obtained from an elderly woman with COVID-19, enrolled during active disease. Source material: peripheral blood. The CDR3 coding sequence is TGTGCCAGCTCAGCAGGGGGCGGCACAGATACGCAGTATTTT. This gives the protein CASSAGGGTDTQYF.